The 25 T cell receptor beta chains presented below share a single source sample, sequenced in a study of PD-1 blockade in classical Hodgkin lymphoma. The repertoire was sequenced with immunoSEQ multiplex PCR; TCRdb's copy has only in-frame clones and lacks some. The sample has about 100,000 clones; about 89% are singletons. There was relapse after autologous stem cell transplantation in every patient, and there was variation in brentuximab vedotin exposure. The input for sequencing was peripheral blood mononuclear cells (PBMCs), taken before the second cycle of nivolumab. These receptors all come from a human donor with classical Hodgkin lymphoma.

This clone appeared once. V is TRBV18 and J is TRBJ1-1; 7 bases map to TRBD1. Per the germline V gene, CDR1 is KGHSH and CDR2 is LQKENI. The V gene end was trimmed by 2 bases and the J gene end by 4 bases; junction bases not matched to a gene: 4. The CDR3 consists of 14 residues. DNA of the CDR3: TGTGCCAGCTCACCAAGGGGGCGGGTCACTGAAGCTTTCTTT. Translating gives CASSPRGRVTEAFF.

The chain recombines TRBV6-1 with TRBJ1-5; D gene ambiguous. Looked up from germline, CDR1 is MNHNS and CDR2 is SASEGT. The CDR3 consists of 13 residues. Trimming cost V 8 bases and J 4 bases, with 12 bases left between them. In nucleotides, the CDR3 is TGTGCCAGCGAGTTCACGGAGAATCAGCCCCAGCATTTT. Amino acid sequence: CASEFTENQPQHF.

The chain joins TRBV5-4 to TRBJ1-4; TRBD1 agrees at 8 bases. Germline assignment: CDR1 SGHNT and CDR2 YYREEE (reference sequence). The CDR3 runs 15 residues. V shed 1 base, J shed 7 bases, and the junction held 6 bases outside the gene matches. CDR3 loop: CASSLSTGDSEKLFF. In DNA form, the CDR3 reads TGTGCCAGCAGCTTGTCGACAGGGGATAGTGAAAAACTGTTTTTT. Full variable domain (outside the CDR3, taken from reference TRBV5-4 and TRBJ1-4): ETGVTQSPTHLIKTRGQQVTLRCSSQSGHNTVSWYQQALGQGPQFIFQYYREEENGRGNFPPRFSGLQFPNYSSELNVNALELDDSALYLCASSLSTGDSEKLFFGSGTQLSVL.

The rearrangement joins TRBV7-2 to TRBJ2-1, with 10 bases fitting TRBD2. The ends lost 5 bases at V and 9 bases at J; junction bases unmatched: 10. From germline, CDR1 is SGHTA and CDR2 FQGNSA. The CDR3 is 15 residues long. The CDR3 here is CASSPSGGAGVEQFF. The CDR3 DNA reads TGTGCCAGCAGCCCAAGCGGGGGGGCCGGGGTTGAGCAGTTCTTC. Using reference TRBV7-2 and TRBJ2-1 for the parts outside the CDR3, the full variable domain is GAGVSQSPSNKVTEKGKDVELRCDPISGHTALYWYRQSLGQGLEFLIYFQGNSAPDKSGLPSDRFSAERTGGSVSTLTIQRTQQEDSAVYLCASSPSGGAGVEQFFGPGTRLTVL.

The CDR3 reads CASSEARGGQPQHF. In DNA, the CDR3 is TGTGCCAGCAGTGAAGCGAGAGGGGGTCAGCCCCAGCATTTT. The genes are TRBV2 and TRBJ1-5, with D possibly matching TRBD1 (6 bases). The germline V and J ends were trimmed by 0 bases and 6 bases, with 9 bases remaining between them. The germline V gene encodes CDR1 SNHLY and CDR2 FYNNEI. CDR3 length: 14 residues.

This chain uses TRBV27 with TRBJ1-2, with D perhaps TRBD1 (6 bases). The CDR3 is 16 residues long. The V and J ends lost 5 bases and 5 bases respectively, with 21 bases between them. Germline CDR1 MNHEY, CDR2 SMNVEV (reference sequence). CDR3 bases: TGTGCCAGCAGTAGATTCCGGGACAAGGAATTATATGGCTACACCTTC. It yields the protein CASSRFRDKELYGYTF.

The chain recombines TRBV5-1 with TRBJ2-5; D not resolved. The V end lost 2 bases, the J end lost 5 bases, and 16 bases lay between the germline ends. Germline loops: CDR1 SGHRS, CDR2 YFSETQ. The CDR3 has 15 amino acids. The CDR3 loop is CASSFPQPPGETQYF. The CDR3 DNA reads TGCGCCAGCAGCTTTCCCCAGCCCCCCGGGGAGACCCAGTACTTC.

This sequence joins TRBV6-5 and TRBJ1-1, with D hard to call. This CDR3 is 13 amino acids long. V lost 5 bases and J lost 2, with 9 bases in between. The germline gives CDR1 MNHEY, CDR2 SVGAGI. CDR3 loop: CASSTTRNTEAFF. The CDR3 nucleotides read TGTGCCAGCAGTACTACACGAAACACTGAAGCTTTCTTT.

V usage is TRBV27 and J usage is TRBJ1-2, with D possibly being TRBD1 (6 bases). V shed 0 bases and J shed 8 bases, with 10 bases lying between them. In germline, CDR1 is MNHEY, CDR2 SMNVEV (reference sequence). CDR3 length: 13 residues. CDR3 bases: TGTGCCAGCAGTTTATCCAGGGGATACGGCTACACCTTC. Encoded protein: CASSLSRGYGYTF.

This chain joins TRBV19 and TRBJ2-7; D is perhaps TRBD1 (6 bases). The CDR3 runs 14 residues. V gave up 3 bases and J gave up 2 bases, with 11 bases separating them. Germline V gene sequence: CDR1 LNHDA, CDR2 SQIVND (reference sequence). CDR3 loop: CASSILTGTYEQYF. The DNA of the CDR3 is TGTGCCAGTAGTATTCTAACAGGGACCTACGAGCAGTACTTC.

This clone was seen many times. The rearrangement uses TRBV5-1 and TRBJ2-1; D perhaps matches TRBD2 (5 bases). From germline, CDR1 is SGHRS and CDR2 YFSETQ. The V end was cut by 1 base, the J end by 7 bases, with 6 bases between. The CDR3 loop spans 12 amino acids. The CDR3 reads CASSLSGNEQFF. The CDR3 bases are TGCGCCAGCAGCTTGTCGGGGAATGAGCAGTTCTTC. The full variable domain, in which reference TRBV5-1 and TRBJ2-1 provide the parts outside the CDR3, is KAGVTQTPRYLIKTRGQQVTLSCSPISGHRSVSWYQQTPGQGLQFLFEYFSETQRNKGNFPGRFSGRQFSNSRSEMNVSTLELGDSALYLCASSLSGNEQFFGPGTRLTVL.

The chain couples TRBV25-1 to TRBJ2-3; D not certain. The CDR3 has 15 amino acids. V lost 1 base to trimming and J lost 0 bases, with 8 bases between them. Germline CDR1 reads MGHDK; CDR2 reads SYGVNS. The CDR3 reads CASSEFGLSTDTQYF. The DNA for the CDR3 is TGTGCCAGCAGTGAATTCGGCCTCAGCACAGATACGCAGTATTTT.

J is TRBJ1-1 and V is TRBV10-3; D remains unclear. The germline V and J ends were trimmed by 5 bases and 0 bases, with 4 bases remaining between them. CDR3 length: 12 amino acids. Germline V gene sequence: CDR1 ENHRY, CDR2 SYGVKD. CDR3 loop: CAISSVNTEAFF. CDR3 DNA sequence: TGTGCCATCAGTTCGGTGAACACTGAAGCTTTCTTT.

The V gene is TRBV2, the J gene TRBJ2-2; D unclear. The CDR3 is 12 residues long. CDR1 SNHLY and CDR2 FYNNEI come from the germline V gene. Deletions cut 7 bases from V and 0 bases from J, with 3 bases between. The CDR3 bases are TGTGCCAGCAATACGAACACCGGGGAGCTGTTTTTT. Its translation: CASNTNTGELFF.

The rearrangement links TRBV7-9 to TRBJ2-1, with a possible D match to TRBD1 (6 bases). Deletions cut 5 bases from V and 0 bases from J, with 14 bases between. Germline-derived CDR1 and CDR2 are SEHNR and FQNEAQ (reference sequence). The CDR3 runs 16 residues. The CDR3 coding sequence is TGTGCCAGCAGCGACAGGACAGTTAGCTCCTACAATGAGCAGTTCTTC. Amino acid sequence: CASSDRTVSSYNEQFF.

This clone was observed once. The V and J genes are TRBV4-3 and TRBJ1-4; TRBD1 is a possible D gene (5 bases). The CDR3 is made up of 15 amino acids. V lost 0 bases to trimming and J lost 7 bases, with 12 bases between them. Germline loops: CDR1 LGHNA, CDR2 YSLEER. The CDR3 sequence: CASSQDGFGGEKLFF. Written as DNA, the CDR3 is TGCGCCAGCAGCCAAGATGGGTTCGGGGGTGAAAAACTGTTTTTT.

This clone was recorded a few times. This sequence joins TRBV28 and TRBJ1-2; D possibly corresponds to TRBD1 (6 bases). V lost 2 bases and J 4 bases, leaving 11 bases between the germline ends. The CDR3 is 14 amino acids. CDR1 is MDHEN and CDR2 is SYDVKM in the germline V gene. CDR3 region: CASSLNDRFYGYTF. CDR3 coding DNA: TGTGCCAGCAGTTTAAACGACAGGTTCTATGGCTACACCTTC.

V gene TRBV7-9 combines with J gene TRBJ2-7, with D possibly matching TRBD1 (5 bases). Trimming removed 5 bases from V and 3 bases from J, with 14 bases in between. This CDR3 comprises 14 residues. Germline CDR1 reads SEHNR; CDR2 reads FQNEAQ (reference sequence). The CDR3 bases are TGTGCCAGCAGCGCCCCCGGCCAGGGCTACGAGCAGTACTTC. Encoded protein: CASSAPGQGYEQYF. Filled out from reference TRBV7-9 and TRBJ2-7, the complete variable domain reads DTGVSQNPRHKITKRGQNVTFRCDPISEHNRLYWYRQTLGQGPEFLTYFQNEAQLEKSRLLSDRFSAERPKGSFSTLEIQRTEQGDSAMYLCASSAPGQGYEQYFGPGTRLTVT.

V and J are TRBV5-1 and TRBJ2-1; 11 bases agree with TRBD2. The CDR3 length is 15 residues. After removal of 3 bases from V and 7 bases from J, the junction contained 6 bases not matched to a gene. Per germline, CDR1 SGHRS and CDR2 YFSETQ. The CDR3 protein is CASSWTSGSVNEQFF. DNA of the CDR3: TGCGCCAGCAGCTGGACTAGCGGGTCCGTTAATGAGCAGTTCTTC. Using reference TRBV5-1 and TRBJ2-1 for the parts outside the CDR3, the full variable domain is KAGVTQTPRYLIKTRGQQVTLSCSPISGHRSVSWYQQTPGQGLQFLFEYFSETQRNKGNFPGRFSGRQFSNSRSEMNVSTLELGDSALYLCASSWTSGSVNEQFFGPGTRLTVL.

This clone was observed once. The chain combines TRBV6-6 with TRBJ2-1; tentatively, D is TRBD1 (7 bases). The CDR3 length is 14 residues. Germline CDR1 reads MNHNY; CDR2 reads SVGAGI (reference sequence). The V and J ends lost 5 bases and 6 bases respectively, with 14 bases between them. The CDR3 DNA follows: TGTGCCAGCAGTCAGGGGGGCCTCTTCAATGAGCAGTTCTTC. It encodes CASSQGGLFNEQFF.

The V and J genes are TRBV4-1 and TRBJ2-3; weak D call: TRBD1 (5 bases). V dropped 3 bases and J dropped 2 bases, with 12 bases sitting between them. Germline CDR1 is MGHRA and CDR2 is YSYEKL. This CDR3 contains 15 residues. CDR3 sequence: CASSQQGFATDTQYF. CDR3 nucleotide sequence: TGCGCCAGCAGCCAGCAGGGTTTTGCCACAGATACGCAGTATTTT.

The chain recombines TRBV5-4 with TRBJ2-1; 10 positions agree with TRBD2. J gave up 7 bases and V 0 bases, and 7 bases lay outside the gene matches. The CDR3 is 16 amino acids. Germline V gives CDR1 SGHNT, CDR2 YYREEE (reference sequence). CDR3 nucleotides: TGTGCCAGCAGCTTGGGGGCTAGCGGGGGTAGGAATGAGCAGTTCTTC. Residues: CASSLGASGGRNEQFF.

The rearrangement joins TRBV7-2 to TRBJ2-2, with D maybe TRBD1 (5 bases). This CDR3 region has 17 residues. V was trimmed by 1 base and J by 0 bases, leaving 12 bases between them. CDR1 SGHTA and CDR2 FQGNSA come from the germline V gene. Here the CDR3 reads CASSLGLVGPNTGELFF. The CDR3 DNA is TGTGCCAGCAGCTTAGGACTCGTGGGGCCGAACACCGGGGAGCTGTTTTTT.

This clone was observed a single time. The chain employs TRBV6-5 and TRBJ1-1; the D is unclear. The CDR3 contains 14 residues. Germline V gives CDR1 MNHEY, CDR2 SVGAGI. Trimming pared 7 bases from V and 5 bases from J, leaving 17 bases between. The DNA of the CDR3 is TGTGCCAGCATATCGTTGGCTCTAGGAACTGAAGCTTTCTTT. Translated, it gives CASISLALGTEAFF.

This clone was detected only once. The chain recombines TRBV25-1 with TRBJ2-7; perhaps TRBD2 as D (6 bases). V lost 4 bases and J lost 3, with 10 bases in between. Germline loops: CDR1 MGHDK, CDR2 SYGVNS. This CDR3 has 13 amino acids. CDR3: CASSVEAGYEQYF. DNA of the CDR3: TGTGCCAGCAGTGTAGAAGCGGGCTACGAGCAGTACTTC.